Following are 10 T cell receptor beta chains from one sample sequenced in a study of blood T cells in healthy people across ages. Combining a sample-barcoded 5' primer with a J-beta primer mix, a second PCR ran for about 7 to 12 cycles. TCRdb analysed the 5' RACE reads with MiXCR anew, one entry per CDR3 protein. This sample carries about 1.1 million distinct CDR3 sequences, around two fifths of them seen once, and the ten largest clones take under 15%. Specimen: blood. Receptors were obtained from a man aged 18-30 years in good health.

V is TRBV3-1 and J is TRBJ1-1, with D unclear. Looked up from germline, CDR1 is LGHDT and CDR2 is YNNKEL (reference sequence). The CDR3 runs to 14 residues. V dropped 2 bases and J dropped 5 bases, with 12 bases sitting between them. The CDR3 region has the DNA TGTGCCAGCAGCCAAAAACAGAGGGTTACTGAAGCTTTCTTT. This codes for CASSQKQRVTEAFF.

In its sample, this clonotype was seen a few times. The rearrangement links TRBV2 to TRBJ2-3, with D tentatively TRBD2 (6 bases). CDR3 size: 15 residues. Trimming stripped 6 bases from V and 0 bases from J, with 13 bases between. The germline V gene encodes CDR1 SNHLY and CDR2 FYNNEI. The CDR3 is CASSSGGESTDTQYF. The CDR3, as DNA: TGTGCCAGCAGCTCCGGCGGGGAGAGCACAGATACGCAGTATTTT.

For this clonotype: One base away lies a much larger clone, so this may be a sequencing read error. J is TRBJ2-1 and V is TRBV20-1; D uncertain. The J call may be mistaken, given a closer DNA end match to TRBJ2-7. The CDR3 loop spans 14 amino acids. Looked up from germline, CDR1 is DFQATT and CDR2 is SNEGSKA (reference sequence). CDR3: CSASPLSSYNEQYF. The CDR3 DNA follows: TGCAGTGCTAGTCCCCTTTCCTCCTACAATGAGCAGTACTTC.

The table lists this clonotype with a few counts. V is TRBV7-2 and J is TRBJ2-1, with D possibly TRBD1 on 6 matching bases. V dropped 0 bases and J dropped 3 bases, with 9 bases sitting between them. There are 15 residues in the CDR3. Germline assignment: CDR1 SGHTA and CDR2 FQGNSA. In DNA, the CDR3 is TGTGCCAGCAGCTTAGCAGGACAGATCTACAATGAGCAGTTCTTC. Its protein is CASSLAGQIYNEQFF.

This sequence joins TRBV5-4 and TRBJ1-1; D gene uncertain. The CDR3 has 14 residues. Trimming took off 7 bases at V and 3 bases at J, with 16 bases between the two ends. The germline V gene has CDR1 SGHNT and CDR2 YYREEE (reference sequence). The CDR3 nucleotides read TGTGCCAGCGGCTCCGGCCGCGGGGACACTGAAGCTTTCTTT. Protein product: CASGSGRGDTEAFF.

This chain links TRBV20-1 with TRBJ2-1, with 9 bases fitting TRBD2. Trimming cost V 6 bases and J 3 bases; bases outside gene matches: 12. The CDR3 is 16 amino acids. CDR1 DFQATT and CDR2 SNEGSKA come from the germline V gene (reference sequence). The CDR3 DNA reads as TGCAGTGCGCCGCGACCGGGACTAGCCGGCTACAATGAGCAGTTCTTC. This translates into CSAPRPGLAGYNEQFF.

This clonotype was seen a handful of times. The V gene is TRBV12-3 or TRBV12-4, the J gene TRBJ1-2, with D perhaps matching TRBD1 (5 bases). V was cut by 4 bases and J by 6 bases, with 6 bases left in between. The CDR3 covers 11 residues. CDR3 sequence reads: CASSWGDGYTF. The CDR3 DNA is TGTGCCAGCAGTTGGGGGGATGGCTACACCTTC.

This clonotype was recorded a few times. This chain links TRBV12-3 or TRBV12-4 with TRBJ1-2; no reliable D call. Trimming shortened V by 8 bases and J by 7 bases, and 20 bases separated the two germline ends. The CDR3 loop spans 14 amino acids. CDR3 in amino acids: CASGREIGLSGYTF. CDR3 sequence (DNA): TGTGCCAGCGGGAGGGAAATCGGATTAAGTGGCTACACCTTC.

Only a few counts were recorded for this clonotype. This chain joins TRBV20-1 and TRBJ2-3, with D unclear. Trimming stripped 5 bases from V and 0 bases from J, with 18 bases between. The CDR3 length is 16 residues. Germline V gene data show CDR1 as DFQATT and CDR2 as SNEGSKA (reference sequence). The CDR3 DNA sequence: TGCAGTGCTCCCTTTATAGAGGTCCCTAGCACAGATACGCAGTATTTT. As protein: CSAPFIEVPSTDTQYF.

This clonotype was seen only once. One end of the junction fails to match germline, which may point to a read error. V and J are TRBV28 and TRBJ1-2, with TRBD1 matching 8 bases. The CDR3 has 15 amino acids. Germline-derived CDR1 and CDR2 are MDHEN and SYDVKM. The CDR3 DNA sequence: TGTGCCAGCAGTCCAGGACAGGGCAAATTCTATGGCTACATCTTC. Protein sequence: CASSPGQGKFYGYIF.